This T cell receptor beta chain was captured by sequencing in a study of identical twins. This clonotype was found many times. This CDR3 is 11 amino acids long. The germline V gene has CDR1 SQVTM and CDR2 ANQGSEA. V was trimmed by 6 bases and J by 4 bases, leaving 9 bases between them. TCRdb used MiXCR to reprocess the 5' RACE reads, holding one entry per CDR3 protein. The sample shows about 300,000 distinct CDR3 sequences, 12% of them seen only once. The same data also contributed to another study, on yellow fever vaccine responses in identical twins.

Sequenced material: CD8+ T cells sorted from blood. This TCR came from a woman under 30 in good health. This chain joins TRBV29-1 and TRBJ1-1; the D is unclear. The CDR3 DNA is TGCAGCGTCCCTGAGGGCACTGAAGCTTTCTTT. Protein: CSVPEGTEAFF.